Below are 7 T cell receptor beta chains sequenced from a single sample in a study of Tregs in tolerant kidney transplant recipients. Recipients received nonmyeloablative bone marrow transplants from related graft donors, with transient mixed chimerism. TCRdb's copy holds only in-frame clones and misses some; the assay was immunoSEQ multiplex PCR. The sample gives roughly 52,000 clones, 91% of which show up once; around 15% is in the top ten. The sequencing used CD8+ T cells from blood (PBMCs), collected 24 months after the transplant. These receptors came from a human patient who received a combined kidney and bone marrow transplant. Part of the T cell pool may stem from the graft donor.

The gene calls are TRBV10-3 and TRBJ1-5; tentative D call: TRBD1 (6 bases). The CDR3 totals 15 residues. The V end lost 2 bases, the J end lost 4 bases, and 12 bases lay between the germline ends. The germline V gene has CDR1 ENHRY and CDR2 SYGVKD. The CDR3, as DNA: TGTGCCATCAGTGAGGGGTTTACAGGGAATCAGCCCCAGCATTTT. This encodes CAISEGFTGNQPQHF.

A note on this clone: One end of the junction fails to match germline, which may point to a read error. Other DNA sequences in the same sample also yield this CDR3. The genes are TRBV28 and TRBJ1-6; possibly TRBD1 for D (6 bases). CDR3 length: 15 amino acids. CDR1 MDHEN and CDR2 SYDVKM come from the germline V gene. CDR3 sequence: CASSLGEGTYSPLHF. CDR3 nucleotides: TGTGCCAGCAGTTTGGGGGAGGGGACATATTCCCCCCTCCACTTT.

This sequence joins TRBV28 and TRBJ1-2, with a possible D match to TRBD1 (5 bases). With 5 bases removed from V and 7 bases from J, the gap between germline ends came to 35 bases. This CDR3 comprises 20 residues. In germline, CDR1 is MDHEN, CDR2 SYDVKM. The CDR3 protein is CASSPRSGWREGGAGFGYTF. For the CDR3, the DNA is TGTGCCAGCAGTCCCCGATCAGGGTGGAGGGAGGGAGGCGCTGGTTTTGGCTACACCTTC.

A single count supports this clone. CDR3 in DNA: TGTGCCAGCAGCTTAAGGACAGGGGTCACCGGGGAGCTGTTTTTT. This codes for CASSLRTGVTGELFF. V gene TRBV7-9 combines with J gene TRBJ2-2; 9 nucleotides align to TRBD1. The CDR3 has 15 residues. Trimming at V came to 2 bases and at J to 4 bases, leaving 2 bases not matched to a gene. Germline V gene lookup returns CDR1 SEHNR and CDR2 FQNEAQ (reference sequence). The full variable domain, its missing parts supplied by reference TRBV7-9 and TRBJ2-2, is DTGVSQNPRHKITKRGQNVTFRCDPISEHNRLYWYRQTLGQGPEFLTYFQNEAQLEKSRLLSDRFSAERPKGSFSTLEIQRTEQGDSAMYLCASSLRTGVTGELFFGEGSRLTVL.

The chain is built from TRBV30 and TRBJ2-7, with TRBD1 matching 9 bases. Losses at the gene ends were 1 base for V and 2 bases for J; bases not matched to a gene: 3. In germline, CDR1 is GTSNPN, CDR2 SVGIG (reference sequence). This CDR3 contains 14 residues. As DNA, the CDR3 is TGTGCCTGGAGTGGAGGGACAGGGCCCTACGAGCAGTACTTC. Translation gives CAWSGGTGPYEQYF. The whole variable domain, filled in from reference TRBV30 and TRBJ2-7, reads SQTIHQWPATLVQPVGSPLSLECTVEGTSNPNLYWYRQAAGRGLQLLFYSVGIGQISSEVPQNLSASRPQDRQFILSSKKLLLSDSGFYLCAWSGGTGPYEQYFGPGTRLTVT.

The count of this clone is one. The chain has TRBV30 and TRBJ2-1, with 12 bases fitting TRBD2. Germline V gives CDR1 GTSNPN, CDR2 SVGIG (reference sequence). V trimming: 5 bases; J trimming: 3 bases; junction bases outside the gene matches: 8. This CDR3 comprises 16 residues. The chain's CDR3 is CAWDRLAGELYNEQFF. CDR3 sequence (DNA): TGTGCCTGGGACCGACTAGCGGGAGAGCTCTACAATGAGCAGTTCTTC.

The gene calls are TRBV4-3 and TRBJ2-3, with D maybe TRBD2 (5 bases). Germline-derived CDR1 and CDR2 are LGHNA and YSLEER. This CDR3 contains 17 residues. Trimming shortened V by 1 base and J by 3 bases, and 17 bases separated the two germline ends. The DNA for the CDR3 is TGCGCCAGCAGCCAAGGGCTCAGCGGACCTCTGACAGATACGCAGTATTTT. Translated, it gives CASSQGLSGPLTDTQYF.